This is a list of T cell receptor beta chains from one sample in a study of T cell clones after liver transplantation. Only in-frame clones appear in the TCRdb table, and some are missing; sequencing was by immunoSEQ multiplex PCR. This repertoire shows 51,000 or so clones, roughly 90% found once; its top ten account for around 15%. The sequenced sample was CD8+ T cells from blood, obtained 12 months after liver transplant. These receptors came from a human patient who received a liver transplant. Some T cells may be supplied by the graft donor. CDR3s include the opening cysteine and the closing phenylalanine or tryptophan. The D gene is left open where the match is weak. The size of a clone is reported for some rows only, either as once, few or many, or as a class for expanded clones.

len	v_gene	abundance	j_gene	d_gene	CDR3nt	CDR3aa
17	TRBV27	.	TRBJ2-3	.	TGTGCCAGCAGTCCAAGACCGTTCCGTCAGGGGACAGATACGCAGTATTTT	CASSPRPFRQGTDTQYF
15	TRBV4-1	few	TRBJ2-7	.	TGCGCCAGCAGCCAAGTCACGGCAAGGATCTCCGAGCAGTACTTC	CASSQVTARISEQYF
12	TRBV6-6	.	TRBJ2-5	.	TGTGCCACCTCTGAGGGAGAAGAGACCCAGTACTTC	CATSEGEETQYF
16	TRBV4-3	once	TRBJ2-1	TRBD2	TGCGCCAGCAGAGATGGACTAGCGGGAGGGTACAATGAGCAGTTCTTC	CASRDGLAGGYNEQFF
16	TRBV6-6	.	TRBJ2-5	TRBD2	TGTGCCAGCAGTTACACCTCTAGCGGGAGCCAAGAGACCCAGTACTTC	CASSYTSSGSQETQYF
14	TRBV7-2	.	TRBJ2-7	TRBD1	TGTGCCAGCAGCTTAGCAGCAGGGGGTAACGAGCAGTACTTC	CASSLAAGGNEQYF
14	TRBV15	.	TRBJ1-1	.	TGTGCCACCAGCTCAACAGAAGGGAACACTGAAGCTTTCTTT	CATSSTEGNTEAFF
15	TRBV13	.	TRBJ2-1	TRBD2	TGTGCCAGCAGCTTCCCTAGCGGGAGAGACTATGAGCAGTTCTTC	CASSFPSGRDYEQFF
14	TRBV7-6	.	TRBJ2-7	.	TGTGCCAGCAGCTTAGGACAGAGCTCCTACGAGCAGTACTTC	CASSLGQSSYEQYF
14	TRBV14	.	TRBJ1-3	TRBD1	TGTGCCAGCAGCCGCCCGGGACAGGGAAACACCATATATTTT	CASSRPGQGNTIYF
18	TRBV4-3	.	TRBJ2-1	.	TGCGCCAGCAGCCAAGTAGGGGCACATGGACCCACAGCGGATGAGCAGTTCTTC	CASSQVGAHGPTADEQFF
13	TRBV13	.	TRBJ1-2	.	TGTGCCAGCAGCTTTGGAGACTACTATGGCTACACCTTC	CASSFGDYYGYTF
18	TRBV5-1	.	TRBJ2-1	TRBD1	TGCGCCAGCAGCTTCCCCGGGACAGGGGGTAGCTCCTACAATGAGCAGTTCTTC	CASSFPGTGGSSYNEQFF
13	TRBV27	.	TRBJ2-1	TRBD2	TGTGCCACCGGACTAGTTTCTTACAATGAGCAGTTCTTC	CATGLVSYNEQFF
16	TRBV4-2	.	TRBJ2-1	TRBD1	TGTGCCAGCAGCCGGGGTAAGGGGGCCGACATCGTTGAGCAGTTCTTC	CASSRGKGADIVEQFF
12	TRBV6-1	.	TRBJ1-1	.	TGTGCCAGCAGTGTCCCGGGGGGTGAAGCTTTCTTT	CASSVPGGEAFF
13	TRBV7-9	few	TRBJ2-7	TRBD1	TGTGCCAGCAGCTTAACGGACAGGGTCGAGCAGTACTTC	CASSLTDRVEQYF
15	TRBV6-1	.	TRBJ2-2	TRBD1	TGTGCCAGCATCGCCCGGGACAGGTACACCGGGGAGCTGTTTTTT	CASIARDRYTGELFF
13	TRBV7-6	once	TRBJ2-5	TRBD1	TGTGCCAGCAGAACAGGGGATCAAGAGACCCAGTACTTC	CASRTGDQETQYF
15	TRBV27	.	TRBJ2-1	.	TGTGCCAGCAGTCCCCTGGGGAGCTCCTACAATGAGCAGTTCTTC	CASSPLGSSYNEQFF
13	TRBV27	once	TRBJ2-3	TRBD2	TGTGCCAGCAGAACTAGCGGGATGGATACGCAGTATTTT	CASRTSGMDTQYF
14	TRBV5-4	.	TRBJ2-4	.	TGTGCCAGCAGCTCCGGATTGGCCAAAAACATTCAGTACTTC	CASSSGLAKNIQYF
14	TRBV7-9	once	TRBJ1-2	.	TGTGCCAGCAGCGGCTTGAGGGAAAGCTATGGCTACACCTTC	CASSGLRESYGYTF
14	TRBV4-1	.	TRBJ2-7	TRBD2	TGCGCCAGCAGCGCACTAGCGGGAGGTTACGAGCAGTACTTC	CASSALAGGYEQYF
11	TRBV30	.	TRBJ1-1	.	TGTGCCTGGAGGGGGGGCCATGAAGCTTTCTTT	CAWRGGHEAFF
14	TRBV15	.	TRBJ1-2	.	TGTGCCACCTCAGTCGGGGGCGCAGACTATGGCTACACCTTC	CATSVGGADYGYTF
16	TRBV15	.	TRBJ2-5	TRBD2	TGTGCCACCAGCAGAGATCGGGCTAGCGGGAGTGAGACCCAGTACTTC	CATSRDRASGSETQYF
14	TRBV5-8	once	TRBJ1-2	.	TGTGCCAGCAGCTTGTCGGGGTTGGGCTATGGCTACACCTTC	CASSLSGLGYGYTF
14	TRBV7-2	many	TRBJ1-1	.	TGTGCCAGCAGCATCAGGATCCATAACACTGAAGCTTTCTTT	CASSIRIHNTEAFF
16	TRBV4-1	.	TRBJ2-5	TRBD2	TGCGCCAGCAGCCAAGATCTCTCCCTAGCGGAAGAGACCCAGTACTTC	CASSQDLSLAEETQYF
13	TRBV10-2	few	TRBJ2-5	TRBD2	TGCGCCACCGGACTAGCGGGTTGGGAGACCCAGTACTTC	CATGLAGWETQYF
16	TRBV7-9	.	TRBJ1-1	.	TGTGCCAGCAGCTTAGGTGGGCAGGGAGTGAACACTGAAGCTTTCTTT	CASSLGGQGVNTEAFF
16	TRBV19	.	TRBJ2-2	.	TGTGCCACAGGACCAAAACAGGGCTTGAACACCGGGGAGCTGTTTTTT	CATGPKQGLNTGELFF
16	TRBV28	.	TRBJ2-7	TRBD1	TGTGCCAGCAGTTTAACGCGGACAGGGAAATCCTACGAGCAGTACTTC	CASSLTRTGKSYEQYF
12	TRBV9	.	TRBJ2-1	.	TGTGCCAGCAGCGTAGAGTACAATGAGCAGTTCTTC	CASSVEYNEQFF
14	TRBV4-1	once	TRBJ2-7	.	TGCGCCAGCTCTTCCAATCCGGGAGAGTACGAGCAGTACTTC	CASSSNPGEYEQYF
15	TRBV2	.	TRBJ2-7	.	TGTGCCAGCATCCCGAAGTGGCAGGGCTCCTACGAGCAGTACTTC	CASIPKWQGSYEQYF
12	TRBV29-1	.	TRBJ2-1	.	TGCAGCGTTTCCTTCCGTCTGGATGAGCAGTTCTTC	CSVSFRLDEQFF
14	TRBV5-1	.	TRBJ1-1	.	TGCGCCAGCAGCGTGTCAGAAATGAACACTGAAGCTTTCTTT	CASSVSEMNTEAFF
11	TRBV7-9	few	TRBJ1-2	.	TGTGCCAGCTCGGGTCAAGGCGGCTACACCTTC	CASSGQGGYTF
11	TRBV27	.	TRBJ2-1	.	TGTGCCAGCAGTTCAGGAAATGAGCAGTTCTTC	CASSSGNEQFF
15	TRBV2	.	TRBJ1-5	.	TGTGCCAGCAGTGATTATTGGGGAAGCAATCAGCCCCAGCATTTT	CASSDYWGSNQPQHF
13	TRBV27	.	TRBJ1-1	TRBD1	TGTGCCAGCAGACCGACAGGGTTTAATGAAGCTTTCTTT	CASRPTGFNEAFF
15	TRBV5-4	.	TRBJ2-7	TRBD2	TGTGCCAGCAGCTTGGGACTAGCGGGAGCCTACGAGCAGTACTTC	CASSLGLAGAYEQYF